These 8 T cell receptor beta chains were sequenced from one sample in a study of T cell changes during pregnancy in multiple sclerosis. Using immunoSEQ multiplex PCR, the repertoire was profiled, and TCRdb retains in-frame clones only, with some absent. The sample lists 55,000 to 70,000 clones, approximately 89% occurring once. The sample was peripheral blood, taken after pregnancy. These receptors all come from a female donor with multiple sclerosis, enrolled in a pregnancy study.

The CDR3 DNA follows: TGCGCCAGCAGGGGACAGGGTCTCGGGATAGGAAAACTGTTTTTT. Translation: CASRGQGLGIGKLFF. The chain combines TRBV5-1 with TRBJ1-4, with 9 positions matching TRBD1. Germline-derived CDR1 and CDR2 are SGHRS and YFSETQ. This CDR3 is 15 amino acids long. V lost 5 bases, J lost 10 bases, and 12 bases stayed unmatched.

V usage is TRBV5-4 and J usage is TRBJ2-7; 13 bases match TRBD2. The CDR3 is 18 amino acids. CDR1 is SGHNT, CDR2 YYREEE, per germline (reference sequence). Trimming cost V 2 bases and J 2 bases; bases outside gene matches: 10. CDR3 sequence reads: CASSFPGTSGEGAYEQYF. DNA of the CDR3: TGTGCCAGCAGCTTTCCCGGGACTAGCGGGGAGGGGGCCTACGAGCAGTACTTC.

The V call is TRBV9, the J call TRBJ2-1, with a possible D match to TRBD2 (6 bases). Trimming pared 3 bases from V and 3 bases from J, leaving 16 bases between. The CDR3 spans 16 residues. The V gene's germline CDR1 is SGDLS and CDR2 YYNGEE. The DNA of the CDR3 is TGTGCCAGCAGCGAGGGCGTCTCAGCGGGCTACAATGAGCAGTTCTTC. Its translation is CASSEGVSAGYNEQFF.

The chain links TRBV5-4 to TRBJ2-4; D is undetermined. V lost 1 base to trimming and J lost 0 bases, with 2 bases between them. This CDR3 spans 13 amino acids. CDR1 and CDR2 (germline): SGHNT, YYREEE (reference sequence). For the CDR3, the DNA is TGTGCCAGCAGCTTGCTAGCCAAAAACATTCAGTACTTC. Amino acid sequence: CASSLLAKNIQYF. Supplemented by reference TRBV5-4 and TRBJ2-4, the full variable domain reads ETGVTQSPTHLIKTRGQQVTLRCSSQSGHNTVSWYQQALGQGPQFIFQYYREEENGRGNFPPRFSGLQFPNYSSELNVNALELDDSALYLCASSLLAKNIQYFGAGTRLSVL.

The rearrangement links TRBV28 to TRBJ1-1; the D is unclear. V was pared by 7 bases and J by 3 bases, with 12 bases between. The germline V gene has CDR1 MDHEN and CDR2 SYDVKM. This CDR3 contains 13 residues. As DNA, the CDR3 is TGTGCCAGCAAGCGGGTGGAGGACACTGAAGCTTTCTTT. It yields the protein CASKRVEDTEAFF.

The rearrangement uses TRBV28 and TRBJ1-2; D is ambiguous. Germline V gives CDR1 MDHEN, CDR2 SYDVKM. CDR3 length equals 16 residues. V gave up 2 bases and J gave up 1 base, with 14 bases separating them. CDR3 protein: CASSLIGSINNYGYTF. DNA of the CDR3: TGTGCCAGCAGTTTAATCGGGTCCATTAATAACTATGGCTACACCTTC.

The chain is built from TRBV11-2 and TRBJ2-5; 12 nucleotides align to TRBD2. This CDR3 is 18 amino acids long. Germline V gives CDR1 SGHAT, CDR2 FQNNGV. V trimming: 1 base; J trimming: 1 base; junction bases outside the gene matches: 7. DNA for the CDR3: TGTGCCAGCAGCTTAGGGGCTGCTAGCGGGGGGGTCCAAGAGACCCAGTACTTC. It specifies CASSLGAASGGVQETQYF.

The rearrangement links TRBV7-3 to TRBJ1-1; D call uncertain. V lost 1 base, J lost 6 bases, and 9 bases lay in between. The CDR3 length is 13 residues. CDR1 SGHTA and CDR2 FQGTGA come from the germline V gene. CDR3 bases: TGTGCCAGCAGCTTAATGAGGGAATCTGAAGCTTTCTTT. It translates to CASSLMRESEAFF. Drawing the rest from reference TRBV7-3 and TRBJ1-1, the complete variable domain is GAGVSQTPSNKVTEKGKYVELRCDPISGHTALYWYRQSLGQGPEFLIYFQGTGAADDSGLPNDRFFAVRPEGSVSTLKIQRTERGDSAVYLCASSLMRESEAFFGQGTRLTVV.